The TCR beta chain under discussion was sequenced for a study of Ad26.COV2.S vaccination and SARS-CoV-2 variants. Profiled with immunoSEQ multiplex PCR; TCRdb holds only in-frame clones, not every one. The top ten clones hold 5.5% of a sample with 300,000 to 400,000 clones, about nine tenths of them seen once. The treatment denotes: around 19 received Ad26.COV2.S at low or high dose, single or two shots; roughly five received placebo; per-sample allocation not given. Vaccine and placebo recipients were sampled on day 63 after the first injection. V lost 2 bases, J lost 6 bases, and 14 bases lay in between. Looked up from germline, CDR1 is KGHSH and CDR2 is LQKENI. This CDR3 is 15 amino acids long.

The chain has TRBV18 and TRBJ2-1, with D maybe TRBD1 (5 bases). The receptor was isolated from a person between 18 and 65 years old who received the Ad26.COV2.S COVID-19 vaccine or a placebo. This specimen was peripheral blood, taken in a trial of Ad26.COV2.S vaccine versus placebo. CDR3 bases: TGTGCCAGCTCACCAAGCAGGAGTGGGGCCAATGAGCAGTTCTTC. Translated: CASSPSRSGANEQFF.